These 20 T cell receptor beta chains share one sample of origin, sequenced in a study of blood T cell repertoires in COVID-19. Only in-frame clones appear in the TCRdb table, and some are missing; sequencing was by immunoSEQ multiplex PCR. The sample holds 120,000 to 150,000 clones, more than 65% seen once. Input material: peripheral blood. The receptors here all came from a man in his 60s with acute or convalescent COVID-19.

The V call is TRBV30, the J call TRBJ1-6; a possible D gene is TRBD1 (5 bases). The CDR3 has 14 amino acids. V was clipped by 2 bases and J by 9 bases, with 14 bases between them. The V gene's germline CDR1 is GTSNPN and CDR2 SVGIG (reference sequence). DNA of the CDR3: TGTGCCTGGAGTAGAAGGGGCCAGAGTTCACCCCTCCACTTT. This encodes CAWSRRGQSSPLHF.

V gene TRBV9 combines with J gene TRBJ2-2, with D possibly being TRBD2 (5 bases). V was cut by 0 bases and J by 2 bases, with 17 bases left in between. The CDR3 spans 18 residues. The germline gives CDR1 SGDLS, CDR2 YYNGEE. The CDR3 protein is CASSVALPAAGNTGELFF. CDR3 sequence (DNA): TGTGCCAGCAGCGTAGCCCTACCGGCGGCGGGCAACACCGGGGAGCTGTTTTTT.

The rearrangement links TRBV4-1 to TRBJ1-2, with D maybe TRBD1 (6 bases). Trimming pared 3 bases from V and 4 bases from J, leaving 18 bases between. The CDR3 runs 16 residues. Looked up from germline, CDR1 is MGHRA and CDR2 is YSYEKL. CDR3 sequence reads: CASSQVGGARSYGYTF. The DNA of the CDR3 is TGCGCCAGCAGCCAGGTCGGGGGGGCGAGGAGCTATGGCTACACCTTC.

The chain uses TRBV9 and TRBJ1-1; D is uncertain. V gave up 4 bases and J gave up 1 base, with 20 bases separating them. Germline V gene sequence: CDR1 SGDLS, CDR2 YYNGEE. CDR3 length equals 17 residues. CDR3 loop: CASSSPFVGNPNTEAFF. CDR3 DNA: TGTGCCAGCAGCTCTCCCTTTGTGGGCAACCCGAACACTGAAGCTTTCTTT. The full variable domain, with the rest looked up from reference TRBV9 and TRBJ1-1, is DSGVTQTPKHLITATGQRVTLRCSPRSGDLSVYWYQQSLDQGLQFLIQYYNGEERAKGNILERFSAQQFPDLHSELNLSSLELGDSALYFCASSSPFVGNPNTEAFFGQGTRLTVV.

The gene calls are TRBV27 and TRBJ2-1, with a tentative D call TRBD1 (6 bases). The CDR3 loop spans 16 amino acids. Trimming cost V 2 bases and J 0 bases, with 11 bases left between them. Germline lookup yields CDR1 MNHEY and CDR2 SMNVEV (reference sequence). In nucleotides, the CDR3 is TGTGCCAGCAGTTTACTGGGGACAATCTCCTACAATGAGCAGTTCTTC. This sequence encodes CASSLLGTISYNEQFF.

This clone was detected ten times or more. V is TRBV27 and J is TRBJ2-6; 9 bases are a match to TRBD2. This CDR3 is 18 amino acids long. The ends lost 6 bases at V and 0 bases at J; junction bases unmatched: 9. Germline V gene data show CDR1 as MNHEY and CDR2 as SMNVEV (reference sequence). The CDR3 nucleotides read TGTGCCAGCAGCCTGCGGGGGGGAATTTACTCTGGGGCCAACGTCCTGACTTTC. Protein sequence: CASSLRGGIYSGANVLTF.

The chain combines TRBV3-1 (or the pseudogene TRBV3-2) with TRBJ1-2, with 8 bases fitting TRBD1. CDR1 and CDR2 (germline): LGHDT, YNNKEL (reference sequence). V shed 0 bases, J shed 8 bases, and the junction held 8 bases outside the gene matches. The length of the CDR3 is 15 residues. The CDR3 here is CASSQDQAGGVGYTF. The CDR3 DNA sequence: TGTGCCAGCAGCCAAGATCAGGCAGGGGGCGTAGGCTACACCTTC.

The rearrangement joins TRBV5-1 to TRBJ2-1; D is uncertain. This CDR3 is built from 13 residues. Trimming took 3 bases from V and 6 from J, leaving 10 bases between them. Germline CDR1 and CDR2: SGHRS and YFSETQ. This CDR3 reads CASSSLPGNEQFF. The CDR3 coding sequence is TGCGCCAGCAGCTCTCTACCGGGCAATGAGCAGTTCTTC.

The J gene is TRBJ2-3, the V gene TRBV12-3 or TRBV12-4; possible D gene TRBD2, 6 bases. The CDR3 spans 13 residues. The V end was cut by 2 bases, the J end by 4 bases, with 7 bases between. DNA for the CDR3: TGTGCCAGCAGTTTATCGGGGGCAGATACGCAGTATTTT. This sequence encodes CASSLSGADTQYF.

V and J are TRBV27 and TRBJ2-7; D is perhaps TRBD1 (5 bases). Trimming took 3 bases from V and 6 from J, leaving 9 bases between them. Looked up from germline, CDR1 is MNHEY and CDR2 is SMNVEV (reference sequence). This CDR3 contains 12 residues. CDR3 bases: TGTGCCAGCAGTTTCTGGGGCAGCGAGCAGTACTTC. This encodes CASSFWGSEQYF.

The J gene is TRBJ2-7, the V gene TRBV5-1, with a weak D call TRBD1 (6 bases). This CDR3 is 14 amino acids long. Germline V gene data show CDR1 as SGHRS and CDR2 as YFSETQ. The V and J ends lost 9 bases and 0 bases respectively, with 16 bases between them. CDR3 region: CATSRQGFSYEQYF. The DNA for the CDR3 is TGCGCCACCTCGCGGCAGGGGTTCTCCTACGAGCAGTACTTC.

This sequence joins TRBV5-1 and TRBJ2-1; D is unclear. Trimming cost V 2 bases and J 1 base, with 10 bases left between them. The CDR3 consists of 15 residues. Germline V gene sequence: CDR1 SGHRS, CDR2 YFSETQ. Here the CDR3 reads CASSFGRLSYNEQFF. CDR3 bases: TGCGCCAGCAGCTTCGGCCGACTGTCCTACAATGAGCAGTTCTTC.

This rearrangement joins TRBV18 to TRBJ2-5; perhaps TRBD2 as D (5 bases). The germline V gene encodes CDR1 KGHSH and CDR2 LQKENI. The CDR3 is 14 amino acids. Trimming took 3 bases from V and 7 from J, leaving 15 bases between them. CDR3 amino acids: CASSPLGTGGTQYF. As DNA, the CDR3 is TGTGCCAGCTCACCCCTAGGAACCGGAGGGACCCAGTACTTC. Full variable domain (missing parts from reference TRBV18 and TRBJ2-5): NAGVMQNPRHLVRRRGQEARLRCSPMKGHSHVYWYRQLPEEGLKFMVYLQKENIIDESGMPKERFSAEFPKEGPSILRIQQVVRGDSAAYFCASSPLGTGGTQYFGPGTRLLVL.

Ten or more counts support this clone. The CDR3: CASSPGTSYYEQYF. The DNA of the CDR3 is TGTGCCAGCAGCCCCGGGACTAGCTACTACGAGCAGTACTTC. The chain combines TRBV11-2 with TRBJ2-7, with TRBD2 matching over 9 bases. After removal of 5 bases from V and 3 bases from J, the junction contained 5 bases not matched to a gene. The length of the CDR3 is 14 residues. CDR1 is SGHAT and CDR2 is FQNNGV in the germline V gene.

This clone was seen only once. V usage is TRBV3-1 (or the pseudogene TRBV3-2) and J usage is TRBJ2-1; D may be TRBD2 (6 bases). Germline-derived CDR1 and CDR2 are LGHDT and YNNKEL (reference sequence). CDR3 length equals 15 residues. Trimming pared 1 base from V and 2 bases from J, leaving 9 bases between. The CDR3 region is CASSQGAGPYNEQFF. The CDR3 DNA reads TGTGCCAGCAGCCAAGGGGCGGGACCCTACAATGAGCAGTTCTTC.

The chain is built from TRBV19 and TRBJ2-1; 10 bases are shared with TRBD2. The germline V gene encodes CDR1 LNHDA and CDR2 SQIVND (reference sequence). V was pared by 3 bases and J by 4 bases, with 9 bases of the junction left unmatched. The CDR3 runs 17 residues. CDR3 in amino acids: CASSIDSIAGGYNEQFF. The CDR3 DNA follows: TGTGCCAGTAGTATCGATTCCATAGCGGGAGGTTACAATGAGCAGTTCTTC.

This clone was seen a handful of times. V is TRBV11-2 and J is TRBJ2-7; a possible D gene is TRBD1 (6 bases). CDR3 length: 16 residues. CDR1 is SGHAT, CDR2 FQNNGV, per germline. Trimming shortened V by 5 bases and J by 0 bases, and 17 bases separated the two germline ends. The CDR3, as DNA: TGTGCCAGCAGCACAACAGGGCTCTGGAGCTCCTACGAGCAGTACTTC. The encoded protein is CASSTTGLWSSYEQYF.

The J gene is TRBJ2-7, the V gene TRBV7-2; 8 nucleotides match TRBD1. The length of the CDR3 is 16 residues. Germline-derived CDR1 and CDR2 are SGHTA and FQGNSA. Trimming removed 0 bases from V and 2 bases from J; junction bases left unmatched: 6. DNA of the CDR3: TGTGCCAGCAGCTTAGCCTCAGGGGGCAAAACCTACGAGCAGTACTTC. The encoded protein is CASSLASGGKTYEQYF.

The chain uses TRBV2 and TRBJ2-6, with 7 bases fitting TRBD1. The V gene's germline CDR1 is SNHLY and CDR2 FYNNEI. The CDR3 has 18 residues. V trimming: 2 bases; J trimming: 0 bases; junction bases outside the gene matches: 7. This chain's CDR3 is CASSEFGTVSSGANVLTF. The CDR3 DNA follows: TGTGCCAGCAGTGAATTTGGGACAGTCAGCTCTGGGGCCAACGTCCTGACTTTC.

This chain links TRBV21-1 with TRBJ2-2; whether TRBD2, the table's D call, matches the DNA was not checked. TRBV21-1 is an annotated pseudogene. This CDR3 comprises 19 residues. The CDR3 sequence is CASSIRTSGRAEDTGELFF. The CDR3 DNA reads TGTGCCAGCAGCATCCGGACTAGCGGGAGGGCCGAGGACACCGGGGAGCTGTTTTTT.